Below, 12 T cell receptor beta chains from the same sample are listed, as sequenced in a study of shared clonotypes between healthy human individuals. Generated by immunoSEQ multiplex PCR, the TCRdb table keeps only in-frame clones and is missing some. The repertoire consists of some 2,000,000 clones, with almost 96% occurring once and the leading ten covering around 0.13%. Sequences were obtained from naive CD4+ T cells sorted from blood. Subset: CD45RA+ positively selected. Receptors were obtained from a man younger than 30 in good health.

The chain carries TRBV11-2 and TRBJ1-1; D is perhaps TRBD1 (5 bases). This CDR3 has 13 residues. V lost 10 bases and J lost 8, with 20 bases in between. Germline CDR1 and CDR2: SGHAT and FQNNGV. In nucleotides, the CDR3 is TGTGCCACCACGCCCCCCGGGGCAGGCGAAGCTTTCTTT. Its protein is CATTPPGAGEAFF.

This rearrangement joins TRBV27 to TRBJ1-5; D remains unclear. The V gene lost 8 bases and the J gene lost 5 bases, with 16 bases spanning the gap. Germline V gene lookup returns CDR1 MNHEY and CDR2 SMNVEV (reference sequence). The CDR3 is made up of 14 amino acids. The CDR3 DNA is TGTGCCAGCTCAATCAAAGGTAGGGATCAGCCCCAGCATTTT. Amino acids: CASSIKGRDQPQHF.

J is TRBJ1-3 and V is TRBV11-2; D is perhaps TRBD1 (5 bases). This CDR3 region has 15 residues. V shed 2 bases and J shed 4 bases, with 12 bases lying between them. CDR1 and CDR2 (germline): SGHAT, FQNNGV. The CDR3 nucleotides read TGTGCCAGCAGCTTATGGGAGGGGAGCGGAAACACCATATATTTT. It yields the protein CASSLWEGSGNTIYF.

The V and J genes are TRBV10-3 and TRBJ1-2; tentative D call: TRBD1 (5 bases). This CDR3 has 13 residues. Germline lookup yields CDR1 ENHRY and CDR2 SYGVKD. V was pared by 7 bases and J by 0 bases, with 9 bases between. Written as DNA, the CDR3 is TGTGCCATCACAGGGAGGGCTAACTATGGCTACACCTTC. This translates into CAITGRANYGYTF.

The CDR3 sequence: CASSRFGVAANTGELFF. The CDR3 bases are TGCGCCAGCAGCCGCTTCGGGGTAGCGGCGAACACCGGGGAGCTGTTTTTT. This sequence joins TRBV4-3 and TRBJ2-2; TRBD2 is a possible D gene (6 bases). The germline V and J ends were trimmed by 4 bases and 0 bases, with 15 bases remaining between them. The germline gives CDR1 LGHNA, CDR2 YSLEER. The CDR3 has 17 residues.

This chain connects TRBV11-3 to TRBJ2-2; 9 nucleotides align to TRBD1. The CDR3 has 15 amino acids. V lost 6 bases, J lost 3 bases, and 5 bases stayed unmatched. Germline V gene sequence: CDR1 SGHNT, CDR2 YENEEA. CDR3 region: CASSQQGADTGELFF. The CDR3 DNA is TGTGCCAGCAGTCAACAGGGGGCGGACACCGGGGAGCTGTTTTTT.

This rearrangement joins TRBV30 to TRBJ1-2; TRBD1 matches at 8 bases. CDR1 is GTSNPN, CDR2 SVGIG, per germline (reference sequence). Trimming took 4 bases from V and 4 from J; bases not matched to a gene: 5. The CDR3 sequence is 13 residues long. Here the CDR3 DNA reads TGTGCCTGGACAGGGGGCAATGGCTATGGCTACACCTTC. It is translated as CAWTGGNGYGYTF.

J is TRBJ1-1 and V is TRBV11-2; D gene ambiguous. CDR1 SGHAT and CDR2 FQNNGV come from the germline V gene. V was cut by 5 bases and J by 7 bases, with 17 bases left in between. The CDR3 is made up of 14 amino acids. For the CDR3, the DNA is TGTGCCAGCAGCCCAGACCGGGCTTTCGTTGAAGCTTTCTTT. This encodes CASSPDRAFVEAFF. Drawing the rest from reference TRBV11-2 and TRBJ1-1, the complete variable domain is EAGVAQSPRYKIIEKRQSVAFWCNPISGHATLYWYQQILGQGPKLLIQFQNNGVVDDSQLPKDRFSAERLKGVDSTLKIQPAKLEDSAVYLCASSPDRAFVEAFFGQGTRLTVV.

Comment on this clone: The sample carries other DNA sequences with the same CDR3. The rearrangement joins TRBV18 to TRBJ2-7; no clear D. CDR1 and CDR2 from the germline V gene are KGHSH and LQKENI. V was pared by 6 bases and J by 3 bases, with 6 bases between. The CDR3 totals 11 residues. CDR3 DNA: TGTGCCAGCTCCTCTAACTACGAGCAGTACTTC. Protein sequence: CASSSNYEQYF.

The chain joins TRBV27 to TRBJ2-5; TRBD1 matches 9 bases. The germline CDR1 and CDR2 sequences are MNHEY and SMNVEV (reference sequence). The J segment lost 2 bases and the V segment lost 5 bases, leaving 6 bases of the junction unmatched. The CDR3 sequence is 15 residues long. CDR3 nucleotide sequence: TGTGCCAGCAGTCCCGCCGGGACAGGGCAAGAGACCCAGTACTTC. Residues: CASSPAGTGQETQYF.

This chain connects TRBV6-1 to TRBJ1-6, with TRBD1 identical over 8 bases. CDR1 and CDR2 from the germline V gene are MNHNS and SASEGT. J gave up 5 bases and V 6 bases, and 3 bases lay outside the gene matches. The CDR3 consists of 14 residues. As DNA, the CDR3 is TGTGCCAGCAGCCTGACAGGGGATAATTCACCCCTCCACTTT. It translates to CASSLTGDNSPLHF.

As concerns this clone: Distinct nucleotide sequences in the sample also encode this CDR3. This chain connects TRBV9 to TRBJ2-3, with no clear D. Germline CDR1 SGDLS, CDR2 YYNGEE. V was cut by 0 bases and J by 4 bases, with 9 bases left in between. The CDR3 has 14 residues. Here the CDR3 reads CASSVGGRADTQYF. CDR3 sequence (DNA): TGTGCCAGCAGCGTAGGGGGTAGGGCAGATACGCAGTATTTT. The complete variable domain, with remaining parts taken from reference TRBV9 and TRBJ2-3, reads DSGVTQTPKHLITATGQRVTLRCSPRSGDLSVYWYQQSLDQGLQFLIQYYNGEERAKGNILERFSAQQFPDLHSELNLSSLELGDSALYFCASSVGGRADTQYFGPGTRLTVL.